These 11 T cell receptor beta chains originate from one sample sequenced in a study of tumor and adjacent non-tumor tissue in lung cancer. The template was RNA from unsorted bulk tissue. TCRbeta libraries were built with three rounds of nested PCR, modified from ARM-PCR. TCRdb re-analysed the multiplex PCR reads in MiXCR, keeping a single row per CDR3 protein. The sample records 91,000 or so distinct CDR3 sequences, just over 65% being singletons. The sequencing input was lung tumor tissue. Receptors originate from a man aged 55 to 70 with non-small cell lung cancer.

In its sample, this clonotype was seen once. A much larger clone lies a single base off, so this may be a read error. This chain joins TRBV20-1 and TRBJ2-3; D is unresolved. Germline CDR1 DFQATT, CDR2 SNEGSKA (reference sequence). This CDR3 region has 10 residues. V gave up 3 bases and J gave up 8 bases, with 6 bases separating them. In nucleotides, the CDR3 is TGCAGTGCTAGTTCATTTACGCAGTATTTT. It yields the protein CSASSFTQYF.

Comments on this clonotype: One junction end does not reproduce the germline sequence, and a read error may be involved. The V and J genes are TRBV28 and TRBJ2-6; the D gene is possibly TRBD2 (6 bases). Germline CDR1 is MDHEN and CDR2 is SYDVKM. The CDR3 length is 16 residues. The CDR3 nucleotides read TGTGCCAGCAGTCCCCCCGGGGGATCTGGGGCCAACATCCTGACTTTC. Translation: CASSPPGGSGANILTF.

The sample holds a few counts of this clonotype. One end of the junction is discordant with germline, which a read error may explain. This chain's CDR3 is CSVGDRLNEQLF. CDR3 coding DNA: TGCAGCGTTGGGGACAGGTTAAATGAACAGTTATTC. The J gene is TRBJ2-1, the V gene TRBV29-1; the match to TRBD1 covers 8 bases. The CDR3 contains 12 residues. Germline loops: CDR1 SQVTM, CDR2 ANQGSEA.

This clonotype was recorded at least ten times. The CDR3: CSADSWISSYNEQFF. The CDR3 DNA sequence: TGCAGTGCTGACTCTTGGATAAGCTCCTACAATGAGCAGTTCTTC. V usage is TRBV20-1 and J usage is TRBJ2-1; D is ambiguous. The CDR3 is 15 amino acids. Trimming left V 5 bases short and J 0 bases short, with 14 bases between. Germline values: CDR1 DFQATT, CDR2 SNEGSKA (reference sequence).

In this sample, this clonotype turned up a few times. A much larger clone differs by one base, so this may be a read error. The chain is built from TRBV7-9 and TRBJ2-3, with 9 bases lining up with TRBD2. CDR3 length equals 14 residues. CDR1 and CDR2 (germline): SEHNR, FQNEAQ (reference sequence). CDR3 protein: CAISLAGGTDTQYF. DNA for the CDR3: TGTGCCATCAGCTTAGCGGGGGGCACAGATACGCAGTATTTT.

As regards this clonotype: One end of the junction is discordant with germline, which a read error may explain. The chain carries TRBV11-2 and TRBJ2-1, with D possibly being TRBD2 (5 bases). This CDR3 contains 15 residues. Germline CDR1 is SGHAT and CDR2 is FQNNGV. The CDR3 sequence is CASSSMAWWESEQFF. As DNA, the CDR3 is TGTGCCAGCAGCTCAATGGCGTGGTGGGAGAGTGAGCAGTTCTTT.

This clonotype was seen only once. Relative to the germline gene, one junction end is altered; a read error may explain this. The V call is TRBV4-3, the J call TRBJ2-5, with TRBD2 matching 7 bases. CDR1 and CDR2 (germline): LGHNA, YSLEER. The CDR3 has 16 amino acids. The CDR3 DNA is TGCGCCAGCCGCCAGGTCTCGGCGGGAGTGCCAGAGACCCAGTACTTC. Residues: CASRQVSAGVPETQYF.

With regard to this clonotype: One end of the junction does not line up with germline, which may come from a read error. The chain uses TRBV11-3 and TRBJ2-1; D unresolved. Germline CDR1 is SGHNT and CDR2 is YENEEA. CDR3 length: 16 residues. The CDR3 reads CAGSPPGGWSYDEQFF. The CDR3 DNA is TGTGCCGGCAGCCCGCCGGGCGGTTGGTCCTACGATGAGCAGTTCTTC. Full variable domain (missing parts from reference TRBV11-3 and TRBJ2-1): EAGVVQSPRYKIIEKKQPVAFWCNPISGHNTLYWYLQNLGQGPELLIRYENEEAVDDSQLPKDRFSAERLKGVDSTLKIQPAELGDSAVYLCAGSPPGGWSYDEQFFGPGTRLTVL.

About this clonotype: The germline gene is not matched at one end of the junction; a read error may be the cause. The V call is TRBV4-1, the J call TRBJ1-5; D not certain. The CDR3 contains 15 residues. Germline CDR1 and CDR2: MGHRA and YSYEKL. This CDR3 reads CSSCQDMGSNQPQHF. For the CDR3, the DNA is TGCTCCAGCTGCCAAGATATGGGGAGCAATCAGCCCCAGCATTTT.

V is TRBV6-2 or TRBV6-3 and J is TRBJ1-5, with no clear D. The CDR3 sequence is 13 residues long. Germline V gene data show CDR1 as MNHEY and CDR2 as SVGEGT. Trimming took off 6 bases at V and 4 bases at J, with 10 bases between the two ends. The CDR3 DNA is TGTGCCAGCAGGGAACTGGGAAATCAGCCCCAGCATTTT. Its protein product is CASRELGNQPQHF.

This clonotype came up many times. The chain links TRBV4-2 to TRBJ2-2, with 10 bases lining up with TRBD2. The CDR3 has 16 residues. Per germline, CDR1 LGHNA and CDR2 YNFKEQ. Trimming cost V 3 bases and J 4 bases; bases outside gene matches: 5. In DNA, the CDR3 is TGTGCCAGCAGCCATCCAATAGCGGGAGGCACCGGGGAGCTGTTTTTT. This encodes CASSHPIAGGTGELFF.